Each of the 21 T cell receptor beta chains below was sequenced from the same sample in a study of control samples from healthy donors and cancer patients. Only in-frame clones appear in the TCRdb table, and some are missing; sequencing was by immunoSEQ multiplex PCR. The table includes about 13,000 clones, approximately 77% detected once. The sample consisted of formalin-fixed, paraffin-embedded tissue. All receptors come from a male donor with melanoma.

Written as DNA, the CDR3 is TGTGCCAGCAGCCAGGGGGCAGGGATAACAGATACGCAGTATTTT. Translation: CASSQGAGITDTQYF. The genes are TRBV5-5 and TRBJ2-3, with 8 bases lining up with TRBD1. Germline V gene sequence: CDR1 SGHKS, CDR2 YYEKEE (reference sequence). Losses at the gene ends were 4 bases for V and 3 bases for J; bases not matched to a gene: 7. This CDR3 region has 15 residues.

V usage is TRBV7-2 and J usage is TRBJ1-4, with 7 nucleotides matching TRBD1. There are 15 residues in the CDR3. Per germline, CDR1 SGHTA and CDR2 FQGNSA. V shed 5 bases, J shed 7 bases, and the junction held 10 bases outside the gene matches. The CDR3 loop is CASSQARGRVEKLFF. In DNA form, the CDR3 reads TGTGCCAGCAGCCAAGCTAGGGGGCGAGTTGAAAAACTGTTTTTT. Drawing the rest from reference TRBV7-2 and TRBJ1-4, the complete variable domain is GAGVSQSPSNKVTEKGKDVELRCDPISGHTALYWYRQSLGQGLEFLIYFQGNSAPDKSGLPSDRFSAERTGGSVSTLTIQRTQQEDSAVYLCASSQARGRVEKLFFGSGTQLSVL.

The rearrangement links TRBV6-7 to TRBJ2-3; 8 bases agree with TRBD1. TRBV6-7 is identified as an open reading frame with a role that is uncertain. V shed 5 bases, J shed 6 bases, and the junction held 7 bases outside the gene matches. The CDR3 is 14 residues long. This CDR3 reads CASSTGGNADTQYF. CDR3 nucleotides: TGTGCCAGCAGTACAGGGGGTAATGCTGATACGCAGTATTTT.

CDR3 residues: CASSKGERSPLHF. The CDR3 DNA sequence: TGTGCCAGTAGTAAGGGTGAGAGGTCACCCCTCCACTTT. J is TRBJ1-6 and V is TRBV19; D is unclear. The V gene's germline CDR1 is LNHDA and CDR2 SQIVND (reference sequence). V was cut by 4 bases and J by 10 bases, with 11 bases left in between. This CDR3 has 13 amino acids.

V and J are TRBV4-3 and TRBJ2-5; a weak D match, TRBD2 (7 bases). Germline V gene lookup returns CDR1 LGHNA and CDR2 YSLEER. The ends were cut back, 0 bases at V and 2 bases at J, with 13 bases in the middle. The CDR3 is 16 residues long. This CDR3 reads CASSQDPGGPQETQYF. The CDR3 region has the DNA TGCGCCAGCAGCCAAGATCCGGGGGGCCCTCAAGAGACCCAGTACTTC.

The chain combines TRBV24-1 with TRBJ2-5; TRBD1 is a possible D gene (6 bases). The CDR3 runs to 15 residues. Germline assignment: CDR1 KGHDR and CDR2 SFDVKD. Between the trimmed V and J ends, which lost 1 base and 5 bases, there was a span of 13 bases. DNA of the CDR3: TGTGCCACCAGTGATTTCGGCAGGGGACGGGAGACCCAGTACTTC. Amino acid sequence: CATSDFGRGRETQYF.

The chain joins TRBV6-5 to TRBJ1-3; D ambiguous. V lost 0 bases to trimming and J lost 4 bases, with 13 bases between them. The CDR3 runs to 16 residues. Germline V gives CDR1 MNHEY, CDR2 SVGAGI. CDR3: CASSYSSSLPGNTIYF. The CDR3 DNA sequence: TGTGCCAGCAGTTACTCATCGTCCCTTCCAGGAAACACCATATATTTT.

The chain carries TRBV9 and TRBJ2-3, with D possibly being TRBD2 (6 bases). Germline CDR1 and CDR2: SGDLS and YYNGEE. The CDR3 loop spans 16 amino acids. With 4 bases removed from V and 1 base from J, the gap between germline ends came to 16 bases. The CDR3 reads CASSPRGALGTDTQYF. CDR3 DNA sequence: TGTGCCAGCAGCCCGCGGGGTGCTTTGGGCACAGATACGCAGTATTTT.

This clone was recorded only once. The chain carries TRBV11-3 and TRBJ2-5; D may be TRBD1 (6 bases). Trimming pared 1 base from V and 1 base from J, leaving 13 bases between. The CDR3 spans 16 residues. The germline gives CDR1 SGHNT, CDR2 YENEEA. In nucleotides, the CDR3 is TGTGCCAGCAGCTTAGGAACGGGACAACTCCAAGAGACCCAGTACTTC. Protein product: CASSLGTGQLQETQYF.

The chain is built from TRBV7-9 and TRBJ1-6, with D tentatively TRBD1 (6 bases). Per the germline V gene, CDR1 is SEHNR and CDR2 is FQNEAQ (reference sequence). Trimming shortened V by 4 bases and J by 10 bases, and 14 bases separated the two germline ends. This CDR3 spans 14 amino acids. CDR3 DNA: TGTGCCAGCAGCTCGCCGGGGGGCCAATCACCCCTCCACTTT. Its protein is CASSSPGGQSPLHF.

This clone was detected a few times. This chain connects TRBV7-2 to TRBJ2-7; TRBD1 matches at 11 bases. With 5 bases clipped from V and 6 bases from J, the junction kept 6 bases outside the gene matches. Germline V gene sequence: CDR1 SGHTA, CDR2 FQGNSA. The length of the CDR3 is 14 residues. CDR3 nucleotides: TGTGCCAGCAGCCCGGACAGGGGGCGCGTCGAGCAGTACTTC. Protein: CASSPDRGRVEQYF.

The rearrangement links TRBV2 to TRBJ2-7; tentatively, D is TRBD1 or TRBD2 (7 bases each). This CDR3 has 14 amino acids. The V gene's germline CDR1 is SNHLY and CDR2 FYNNEI. V was cut by 7 bases and J by 3 bases, with 16 bases left in between. The DNA of the CDR3 is TGTGCCAGCATACCAGGGGGGGGCGTCTACGAGCAGTACTTC. Translated, it gives CASIPGGGVYEQYF.

The rearrangement uses TRBV30 and TRBJ1-2; 8 nucleotides agree with TRBD1. The CDR3 spans 12 residues. With V trimmed by 3 bases and J by 6 bases, 3 bases remained unmatched. CDR1 is GTSNPN and CDR2 is SVGIG in the germline V gene (reference sequence). The CDR3 DNA reads as TGTGCCTGGAGCAACAGGGGGGATGGCTACACCTTC. Translated, it gives CAWSNRGDGYTF.

J is TRBJ1-2 and V is TRBV29-1; maybe TRBD1 (6 bases). Trimming cost V 1 base and J 6 bases, with 9 bases left between them. This CDR3 has 12 residues. CDR1 is SQVTM, CDR2 ANQGSEA, per germline. The CDR3 loop is CSVEAGADGYTF. In DNA, the CDR3 is TGCAGCGTTGAAGCAGGGGCGGATGGCTACACCTTC.

This clone was picked up a small number of times. V is TRBV9 and J is TRBJ1-1, with D uncertain. V lost 0 bases, J lost 11 bases, and 20 bases lay in between. Germline V gives CDR1 SGDLS, CDR2 YYNGEE. There are 15 residues in the CDR3. This CDR3 reads CASSVVGLSAAGAFF. The CDR3 region has the DNA TGTGCCAGCAGCGTAGTGGGCTTGTCCGCTGCCGGGGCTTTCTTT. The whole variable domain, remainder taken from reference TRBV9 and TRBJ1-1, is DSGVTQTPKHLITATGQRVTLRCSPRSGDLSVYWYQQSLDQGLQFLIQYYNGEERAKGNILERFSAQQFPDLHSELNLSSLELGDSALYFCASSVVGLSAAGAFFGQGTRLTVV.

For the CDR3, the DNA is TGTGCCAGCAGCGAGGGCCTTTATAATTCACCCCTCCACTTT. It translates to CASSEGLYNSPLHF. The chain joins TRBV4-2 to TRBJ1-6; D is uncertain. The CDR3 consists of 14 residues. V gave up 5 bases and J gave up 4 bases, with 9 bases separating them. Germline CDR1 is LGHNA and CDR2 is YNFKEQ.

The gene calls are TRBV23-1 and TRBJ2-7; tentative D call: TRBD1 (6 bases). TRBV23-1 is an ORF; its function is uncertain. The CDR3 covers 13 residues. Trimming cost V 7 bases and J 5 bases, with 15 bases left between them. The CDR3 DNA is TGCGCCAGCATGGCAGGGGAAAAGGACGAGCAGTACTTC. This translates into CASMAGEKDEQYF.

This clone was observed a handful of times. V gene TRBV6-4 combines with J gene TRBJ2-1; 12 bases are a match to TRBD1. Germline CDR1 and CDR2: MRHNA and SNTAGT. V was clipped by 7 bases and J by 10 bases; unmatched bases: 14. This CDR3 is built from 16 residues. CDR3 nucleotide sequence: TGTGCCAGCAATCCTAATCCCGGGACAGGGGGCGGAGAGCAGTTCTTC. Translating gives CASNPNPGTGGGEQFF.

This clone was observed a handful of times. This chain connects TRBV28 to TRBJ2-7, with TRBD1 identical over 8 bases. CDR1 MDHEN and CDR2 SYDVKM come from the germline V gene. The CDR3 contains 15 residues. After removal of 4 bases from V and 4 bases from J, the junction contained 9 bases not matched to a gene. For the CDR3, the DNA is TGTGCCAGCAGTTCCCCCGGACAGGGAGGATACGAGCAGTACTTC. Residues: CASSSPGQGGYEQYF. Looking up the rest from reference TRBV28 and TRBJ2-7 gives the full variable domain: DVKVTQSSRYLVKRTGEKVFLECVQDMDHENMFWYRQDPGLGLRLIYFSYDVKMKEKGDIPEGYSVSREKKERFSLILESASTNQTSMYLCASSSPGQGGYEQYFGPGTRLTVT.

The rearrangement joins TRBV6-2 or TRBV6-3 to TRBJ2-7; D is perhaps TRBD1 (5 bases). V was cut by 4 bases and J by 5 bases, with 12 bases left in between. Germline V CDR1 and CDR2: MNHEY, SVGEGT. The CDR3 is 13 residues long. The CDR3 protein is CASSSGRGNEQYF. The CDR3 region has the DNA TGTGCCAGCAGTTCCGGAAGGGGCAACGAGCAGTACTTC.

The chain is built from TRBV6-2 or TRBV6-3 and TRBJ1-5, with D uncertain. This CDR3 is 14 amino acids long. Germline-derived CDR1 and CDR2 are MNHEY and SVGEGT. Trimming removed 6 bases at V and 4 bases at J, with 13 bases between. CDR3 region: CASRPHQVNQPQHF. For the CDR3, the DNA is TGTGCCAGCAGACCTCACCAGGTGAATCAGCCCCAGCATTTT.